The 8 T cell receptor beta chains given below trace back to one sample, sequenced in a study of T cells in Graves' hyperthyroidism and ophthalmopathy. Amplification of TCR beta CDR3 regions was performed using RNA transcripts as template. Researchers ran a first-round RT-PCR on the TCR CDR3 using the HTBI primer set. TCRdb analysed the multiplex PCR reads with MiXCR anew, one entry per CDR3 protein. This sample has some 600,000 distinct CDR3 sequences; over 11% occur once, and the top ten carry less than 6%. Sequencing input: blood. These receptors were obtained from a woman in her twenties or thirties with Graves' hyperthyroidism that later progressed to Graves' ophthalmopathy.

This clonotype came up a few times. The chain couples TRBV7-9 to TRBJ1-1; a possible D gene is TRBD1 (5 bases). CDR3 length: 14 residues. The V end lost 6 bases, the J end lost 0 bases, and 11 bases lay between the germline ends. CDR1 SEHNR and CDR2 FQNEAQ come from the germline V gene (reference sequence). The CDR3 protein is CASSRDGVNTEAFF. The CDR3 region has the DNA TGTGCCAGCAGTCGGGACGGGGTGAACACTGAAGCTTTCTTT.

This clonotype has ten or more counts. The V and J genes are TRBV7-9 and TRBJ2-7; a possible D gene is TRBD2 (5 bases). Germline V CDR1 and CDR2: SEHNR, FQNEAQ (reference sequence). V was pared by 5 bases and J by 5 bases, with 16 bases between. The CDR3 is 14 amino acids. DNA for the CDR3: TGTGCCAGCAGCCCCGGGATACCCCCTAACGAGCAGTACTTC. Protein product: CASSPGIPPNEQYF.

The CDR3: CSVAAGIRYTDTQYF. In DNA, the CDR3 is TGCAGCGTTGCGGCAGGAATACGCTACACAGATACGCAGTATTTT. V gene TRBV29-1 combines with J gene TRBJ2-3; D is uncertain. Trimming took off 4 bases at V and 2 bases at J, with 16 bases between the two ends. The CDR3 contains 15 residues. Germline V gene lookup returns CDR1 SQVTM and CDR2 ANQGSEA.

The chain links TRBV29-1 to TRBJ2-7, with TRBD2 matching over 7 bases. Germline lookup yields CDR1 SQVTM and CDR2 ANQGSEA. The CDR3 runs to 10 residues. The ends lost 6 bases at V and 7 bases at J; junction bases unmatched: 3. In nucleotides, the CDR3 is TGCAGCGTGGGGACTAATGAGCAGTACTTC. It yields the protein CSVGTNEQYF.

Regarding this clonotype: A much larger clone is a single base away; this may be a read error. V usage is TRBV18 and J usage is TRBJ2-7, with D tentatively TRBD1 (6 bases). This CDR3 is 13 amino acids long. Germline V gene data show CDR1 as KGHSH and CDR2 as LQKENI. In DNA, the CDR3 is TGTGCCAGCTCACTCCGGGACAACTACGGGCAGTACTTC. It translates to CASSLRDNYGQYF. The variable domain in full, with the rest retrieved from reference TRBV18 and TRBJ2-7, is NAGVMQNPRHLVRRRGQEARLRCSPMKGHSHVYWYRQLPEEGLKFMVYLQKENIIDESGMPKERFSAEFPKEGPSILRIQQVVRGDSAAYFCASSLRDNYGQYFGPGTRLTVT.

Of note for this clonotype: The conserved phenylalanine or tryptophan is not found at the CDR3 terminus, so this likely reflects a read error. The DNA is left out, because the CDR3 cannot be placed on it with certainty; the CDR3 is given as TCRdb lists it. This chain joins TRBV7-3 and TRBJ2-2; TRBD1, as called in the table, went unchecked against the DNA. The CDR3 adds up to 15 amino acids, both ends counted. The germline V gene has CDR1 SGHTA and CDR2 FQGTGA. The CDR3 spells CASSLMQGATGELCL.

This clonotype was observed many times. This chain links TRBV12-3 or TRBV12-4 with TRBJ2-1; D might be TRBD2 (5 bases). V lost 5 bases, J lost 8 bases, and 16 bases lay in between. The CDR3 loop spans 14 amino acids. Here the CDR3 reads CASSPPQGSDEQFF. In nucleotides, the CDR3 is TGTGCCAGCAGTCCTCCCCAAGGGAGCGATGAGCAGTTCTTC.

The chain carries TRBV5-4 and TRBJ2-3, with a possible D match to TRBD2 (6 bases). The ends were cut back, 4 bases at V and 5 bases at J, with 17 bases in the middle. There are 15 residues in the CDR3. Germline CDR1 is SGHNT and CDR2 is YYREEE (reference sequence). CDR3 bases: TGTGCCAGCAGCCCGTTGGGGGGAGCGATAGATACGCAGTATTTT. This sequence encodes CASSPLGGAIDTQYF.